Reported below is one T cell receptor beta chain. Study processing details: Counts of nucleated cells, estimated from reference gene primer amplification, were obtained. Here immunoSEQ multiplex PCR was the method, and the copy in TCRdb shows in-frame clones only, minus some. D and trimming come from the DNA, and the V and J calls and clone size come from that table. There are under 200,000 clones in the sample; approximately 80% occur only once, and less than 2% lies in the top ten. The data stem from a study of blood T cell repertoires in COVID-19. Whole-study context: Acute-phase and convalescent COVID-19 samples originated in the United States, Italy and Spain.

The sample taken for sequencing was peripheral blood. The TCR sequence derives from a human donor in a cohort sampled during active COVID-19.

The CDR3 sequence is CASSRQGQGNTIYF. CDR3 nucleotides: TGTGCCAGCAGTAGACAGGGACAAGGAAACACCATATATTTT. V and J are TRBV25-1 and TRBJ1-3; 7 bases map to TRBD1. The trim removed 5 bases at V and 4 bases at J, leaving 5 bases unmatched. This CDR3 contains 14 residues. CDR1 is MGHDK, CDR2 SYGVNS, per germline. Full variable domain (rest looked up from reference TRBV25-1 and TRBJ1-3): EADIYQTPRYLVIGTGKKITLECSQTMGHDKMYWYQQDPGMELHLIHYSYGVNSTEKGDLSSESTVSRIRTEHFPLTLESARPSHTSQYLCASSRQGQGNTIYFGEGSWLTVV.